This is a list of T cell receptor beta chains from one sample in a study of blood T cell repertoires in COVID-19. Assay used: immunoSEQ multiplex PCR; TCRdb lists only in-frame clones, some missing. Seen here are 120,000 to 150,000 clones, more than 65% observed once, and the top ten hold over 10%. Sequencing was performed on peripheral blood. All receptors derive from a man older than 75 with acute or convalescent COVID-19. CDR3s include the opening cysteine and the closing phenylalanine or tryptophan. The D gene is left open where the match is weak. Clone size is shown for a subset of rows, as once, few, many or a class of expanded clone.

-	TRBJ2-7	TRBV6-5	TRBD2	TGTGCCAGTTCTCGCGGGGGGCTCCGGGAGCAGTACTTC	CASSRGGLREQYF
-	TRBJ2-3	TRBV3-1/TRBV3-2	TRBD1	TGTGCCAGCAGCCTAAATAGGCAGGGGGCGACTCCCACAGATACGCAGTATTTT	CASSLNRQGATPTDTQYF
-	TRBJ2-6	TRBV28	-	TGTGCCAGCAGTTTAGAAGGGGTTCGCTCTGGGGCCAACGTCCTGACTTTC	CASSLEGVRSGANVLTF
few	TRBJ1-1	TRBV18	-	TGTGCCAGCTCACCAGCGGGGAACACTGAAGCTTTCTTT	CASSPAGNTEAFF
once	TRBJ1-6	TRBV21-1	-	TGTGCCAGCAGTTCTTATAATTCACCCCTCCACTTT	CASSSYNSPLHF
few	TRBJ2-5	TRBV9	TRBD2	TGTGCCAGCAGCGTAGGGACTAGCCAAGAGACCCAGTACTTC	CASSVGTSQETQYF
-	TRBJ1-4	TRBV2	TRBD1	TGTGCCAGCAGGGACAGGGGGCGTGGGAATGAAAAACTGTTTTTT	CASRDRGRGNEKLFF
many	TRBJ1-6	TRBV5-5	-	TGTGCCAGCAGCTTGAATCTGGGGGCTTTTTCACCCCTCCACTTT	CASSLNLGAFSPLHF
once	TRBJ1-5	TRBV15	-	TGTGCCACCAGCAGAGCCCAGGACTATCGAGGCGATCAGCCCCAGCATTTT	CATSRAQDYRGDQPQHF
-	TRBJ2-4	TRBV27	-	TGTGCCAGCCGTGGTTTACTAGCCAAAAACATTCAGTACTTC	CASRGLLAKNIQYF
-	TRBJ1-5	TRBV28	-	TGTGCCAGCAATACGGGCAGGGGCAATCAGCCCCAGCATTTT	CASNTGRGNQPQHF
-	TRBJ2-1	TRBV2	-	TGTGCCAGCAGTGATAAGGGGCGGTCCTACAATGAGCAGTTCTTC	CASSDKGRSYNEQFF
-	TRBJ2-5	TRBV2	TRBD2	TGTGCCAGCAGTTCTGGGACTAGCGGGGAGACCCAGTACTTC	CASSSGTSGETQYF
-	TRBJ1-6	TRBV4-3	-	TGCGCCAGCAGCCAATCAGGGGAGTCACCCCTCCACTTT	CASSQSGESPLHF
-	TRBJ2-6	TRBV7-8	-	TGTGCCAGCAGCTCTGGTCGGTTCTCTGGGGCCAACGTCCTGACTTTC	CASSSGRFSGANVLTF
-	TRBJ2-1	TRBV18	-	TGTGCCAGCTCCATTAGCTCCTACAATGAGCAGTTCTTC	CASSISSYNEQFF
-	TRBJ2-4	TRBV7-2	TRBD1	TGTGCCAGCAGCTTCAGGACAGGGGGGTCGGGGTTCCAAAACATTCAGTACTTC	CASSFRTGGSGFQNIQYF
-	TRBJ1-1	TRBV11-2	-	TGTGCCAGCAGCTTGGCAACGAACACTGAAGCTTTCTTT	CASSLATNTEAFF
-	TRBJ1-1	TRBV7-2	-	TGTGCCAGCAGCTTAAACGAGTACACTGAAGCTTTCTTT	CASSLNEYTEAFF
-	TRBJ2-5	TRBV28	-	TGTGCCAGCAGTTTATACGGGCGGGGTCAAGAGACCCAGTACTTC	CASSLYGRGQETQYF
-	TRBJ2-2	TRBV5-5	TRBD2	TGTGCCAGCAGCCGACTAGCGGGGGCGAACACCGGGGAGCTGTTTTTT	CASSRLAGANTGELFF
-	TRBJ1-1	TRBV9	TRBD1	TGTGCCAGCAGCGAACAGGGGGCTCGAACTGAAGCTTTCTTT	CASSEQGARTEAFF
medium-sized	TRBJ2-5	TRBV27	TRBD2	TGTGCCAGCAGTTTAGGGACTAGCGGGGTCGAGACCCAGTACTTC	CASSLGTSGVETQYF
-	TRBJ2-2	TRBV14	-	TGTGCCAGCAGCCAAGGGAGGACGGAGGAGCTGTTTTTT	CASSQGRTEELFF
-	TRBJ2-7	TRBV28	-	TGTGCCAGCAGTTCCCCGGCCTCGACATGGTACGAGCAGTACTTC	CASSSPASTWYEQYF
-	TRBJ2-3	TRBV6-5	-	TGTGCCAGTACCTCTCAAGGGGCCCGCACAGATACGCAGTATTTT	CASTSQGARTDTQYF
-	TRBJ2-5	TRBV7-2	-	TGTGCCAGCAGCTTAGCCCCCGACCAAGAGACCCAGTACTTC	CASSLAPDQETQYF
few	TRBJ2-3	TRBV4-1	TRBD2	TGCGCCAGCAGCCCTGGCCCTATCGGCGGGGGGCGCACAGATACGCAGTATTTT	CASSPGPIGGGRTDTQYF
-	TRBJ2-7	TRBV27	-	TGTGCCAGCAGTTTACTGGGTGCGAGGGAGCAGTACTTC	CASSLLGAREQYF
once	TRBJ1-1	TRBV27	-	TGTGCCAGCATCCCCCCCCCAGGGTCCCCAACTGAAGCTTTCTTT	CASIPPPGSPTEAFF
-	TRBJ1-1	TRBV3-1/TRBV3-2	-	TGTGCCAGCAGCCTCTCAGGAGGACAGACTGAAGCTTTCTTT	CASSLSGGQTEAFF
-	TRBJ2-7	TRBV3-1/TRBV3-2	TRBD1	TGTGCCAGCAGCCAAGATTCATATCGGGGACAGGGCGCTTCCTACGAGCAGTACTTC	CASSQDSYRGQGASYEQYF
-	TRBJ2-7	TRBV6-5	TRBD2	TGTGCCAGCAGTATTGGACTAGCGGGGGGCAACGAGCAGTACTTC	CASSIGLAGGNEQYF
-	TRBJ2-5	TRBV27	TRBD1	TGTGCCAGCAGTGATACCGCCGGGACAGGGGTCACGGGGACCCAGTACTTC	CASSDTAGTGVTGTQYF
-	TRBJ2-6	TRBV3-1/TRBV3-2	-	TGTGCCAGCAGCCAAGGGCACCAAGGGGCCTCTGGGGCCAACGTCCTGACTTTC	CASSQGHQGASGANVLTF
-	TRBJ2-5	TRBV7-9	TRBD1	TGTGCCAGCAGCTTAGCCGCAGGGGGCGGAGGAGAGACCCAGTACTTC	CASSLAAGGGGETQYF
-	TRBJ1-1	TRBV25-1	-	TGTGCCAGCTTAGGAGCGGCTGAAGCTTTCTTT	CASLGAAEAFF
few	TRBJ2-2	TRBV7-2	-	TGTGCCAGCAGCCCAGCCGGGTTCCCCGGGGAGCTGTTTTTT	CASSPAGFPGELFF
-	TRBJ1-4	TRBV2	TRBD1	TGTGCCAGCTCCTTTGCTAGGACAGGGGGCGAAAAACTGTTTTTT	CASSFARTGGEKLFF
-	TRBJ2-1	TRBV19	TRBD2	TGTGCCAGTAGTAAGGGGACTAGGGACAATGAGCAGTTCTTC	CASSKGTRDNEQFF
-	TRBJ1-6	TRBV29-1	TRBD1	TGCAGCGTCGCGGACAGGGTCGATTCACCCCTCCACTTT	CSVADRVDSPLHF
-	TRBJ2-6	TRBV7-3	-	TGTGCCAGCAGCGGAGGGGACAGCTCTGGGGCCAACGTCCTGACTTTC	CASSGGDSSGANVLTF
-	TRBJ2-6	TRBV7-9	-	TGTGCCAGCAGCTCGACAGAATCACACGAACTCTCTGGGGCCAACGTCCTGACTTTC	CASSSTESHELSGANVLTF
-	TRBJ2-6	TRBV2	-	TGTGCCAGCAGGAGAGGGATTCCTGGGGCCAACGTCCTGACTTTC	CASRRGIPGANVLTF
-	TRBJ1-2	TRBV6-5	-	TGTGCCAGCACGGGGGGTGGGGCATGGGTCTATGGCTACACCTTC	CASTGGGAWVYGYTF
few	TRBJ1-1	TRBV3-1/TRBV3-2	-	TGTGCCAGCAGGGGGCGGACTGAAGCTTTCTTT	CASRGRTEAFF
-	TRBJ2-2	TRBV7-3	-	TGTGCCAGCAGCTTGGCCACCGGGGAGCTGTTTTTT	CASSLATGELFF
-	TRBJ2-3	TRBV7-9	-	TGTGCCAGCAGCTTCTCCGACAGACACACAGATACGCAGTATTTT	CASSFSDRHTDTQYF
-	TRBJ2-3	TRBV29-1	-	TGCAGCGTTGATCGCCTAGCGAGAGATACGCAGTATTTT	CSVDRLARDTQYF
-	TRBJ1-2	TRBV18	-	TGTGCCAGCTCACCCTCTCCGAGCGGACCTAACTATGGCTACACCTTC	CASSPSPSGPNYGYTF
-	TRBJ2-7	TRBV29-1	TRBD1	TGCAGCGTTTCAGGACAGGGGATCGACGAGCAGTACTTC	CSVSGQGIDEQYF
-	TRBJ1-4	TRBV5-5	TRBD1	TGTGCCAGCAGCTCTACAGGGGGTGGCACTAATGAAAAACTGTTTTTT	CASSSTGGGTNEKLFF
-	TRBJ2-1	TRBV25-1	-	TGTGCCAGCAGTGATACTAGCAACAACAATGAGCAGTTCTTC	CASSDTSNNNEQFF
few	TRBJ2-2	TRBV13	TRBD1	TGTGCCAGCAGTTTCCAGGACAGGGCCCTATACACCGGGGAGCTGTTTTTT	CASSFQDRALYTGELFF
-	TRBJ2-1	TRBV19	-	TGTGCCACCACCGGGTGGTCCTCTGATGTGCAGTTCTTC	CATTGWSSDVQFF
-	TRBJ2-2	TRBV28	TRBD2	TGTGCCAGCAGGGATCTAGCGGGGCCTAACACCGGGGAGCTGTTTTTT	CASRDLAGPNTGELFF
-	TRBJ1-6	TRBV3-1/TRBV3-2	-	TGTGCCAGCAACCTTAGGGACTCTAATTCACCCCTCCACTTT	CASNLRDSNSPLHF